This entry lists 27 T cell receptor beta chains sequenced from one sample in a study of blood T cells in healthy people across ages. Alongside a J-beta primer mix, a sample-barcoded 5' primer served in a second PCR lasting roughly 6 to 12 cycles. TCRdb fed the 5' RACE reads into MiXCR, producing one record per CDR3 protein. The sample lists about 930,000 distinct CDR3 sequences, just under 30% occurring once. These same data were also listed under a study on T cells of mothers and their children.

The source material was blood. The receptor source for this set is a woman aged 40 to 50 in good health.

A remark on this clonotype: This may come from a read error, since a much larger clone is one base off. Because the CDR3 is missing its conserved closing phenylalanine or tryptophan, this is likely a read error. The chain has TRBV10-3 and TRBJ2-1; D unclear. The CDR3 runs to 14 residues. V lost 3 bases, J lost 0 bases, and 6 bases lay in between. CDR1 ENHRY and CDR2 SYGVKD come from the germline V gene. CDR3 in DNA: TGTGCCATCAGTGACGTCGACTCCTACAATGAGCAGTTCTTA. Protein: CAISDVDSYNEQFL.

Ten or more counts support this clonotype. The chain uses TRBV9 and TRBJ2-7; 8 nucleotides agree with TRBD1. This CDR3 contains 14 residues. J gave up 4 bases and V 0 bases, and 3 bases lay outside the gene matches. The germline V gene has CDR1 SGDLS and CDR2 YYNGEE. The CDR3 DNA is TGTGCCAGCAGCGTAGAGCAGGGGGCTTACGAGCAGTACTTC. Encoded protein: CASSVEQGAYEQYF.

CDR3 DNA sequence: TGCGCCAGCAGCCAATTAGCGGTCTACAATGAGCAGTTCTTC. As protein: CASSQLAVYNEQFF. The rearrangement uses TRBV4-3 and TRBJ2-1; D might be TRBD2 (6 bases). This CDR3 comprises 14 residues. V was shortened by 2 bases and J by 3 bases, with 8 bases between the two germline ends. Per the germline V gene, CDR1 is LGHNA and CDR2 is YSLEER.

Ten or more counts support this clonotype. The CDR3 coding sequence is TGCGCCAGCAGCTCCCCGGGACTCGCTAAATACGAGCAGTACTTC. As protein: CASSSPGLAKYEQYF. This rearrangement joins TRBV5-1 to TRBJ2-7; tentatively, D is TRBD2 (6 bases). The CDR3 extends over 15 amino acids. CDR1 SGHRS and CDR2 YFSETQ come from the germline V gene. Trimming took 3 bases from V and 4 from J, leaving 17 bases between them.

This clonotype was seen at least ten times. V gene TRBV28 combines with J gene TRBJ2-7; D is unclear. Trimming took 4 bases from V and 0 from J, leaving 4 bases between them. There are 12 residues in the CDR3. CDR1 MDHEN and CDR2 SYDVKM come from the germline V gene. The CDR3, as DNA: TGTGCCAGCAGTTCCCACTCCTACGAGCAGTACTTC. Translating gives CASSSHSYEQYF.

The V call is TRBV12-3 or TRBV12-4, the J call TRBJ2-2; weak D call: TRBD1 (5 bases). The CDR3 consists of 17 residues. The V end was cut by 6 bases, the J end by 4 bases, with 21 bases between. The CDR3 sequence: CASSRISGQGATGELFF. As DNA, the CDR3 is TGTGCCAGCAGCCGAATCTCCGGGCAGGGTGCCACCGGGGAGCTGTTTTTT.

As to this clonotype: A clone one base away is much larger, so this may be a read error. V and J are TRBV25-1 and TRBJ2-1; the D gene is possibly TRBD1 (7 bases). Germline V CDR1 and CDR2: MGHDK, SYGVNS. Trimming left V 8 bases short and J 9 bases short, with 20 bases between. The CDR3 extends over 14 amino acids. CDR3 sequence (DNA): TGTGCCAGCGACTCAGACAGGGAGGAGAGTGAGCAGTTCTTC. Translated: CASDSDREESEQFF.

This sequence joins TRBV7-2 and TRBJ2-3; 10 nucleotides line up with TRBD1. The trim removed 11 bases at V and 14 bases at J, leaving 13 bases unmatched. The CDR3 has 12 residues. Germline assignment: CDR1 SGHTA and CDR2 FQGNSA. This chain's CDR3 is CASSGTGVLLYF. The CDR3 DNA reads TGTGCCTCCTCCGGGACAGGGGTCCTCCTGTATTTT.

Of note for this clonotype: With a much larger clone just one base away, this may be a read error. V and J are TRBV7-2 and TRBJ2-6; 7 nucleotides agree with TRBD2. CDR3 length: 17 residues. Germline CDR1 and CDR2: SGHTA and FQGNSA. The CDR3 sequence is CASSLNPGRAGANVRTF. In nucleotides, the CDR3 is TGTGCCAGCAGCTTAAACCCGGGGAGGGCTGGGGCCAACGTCCGGACTTTC.

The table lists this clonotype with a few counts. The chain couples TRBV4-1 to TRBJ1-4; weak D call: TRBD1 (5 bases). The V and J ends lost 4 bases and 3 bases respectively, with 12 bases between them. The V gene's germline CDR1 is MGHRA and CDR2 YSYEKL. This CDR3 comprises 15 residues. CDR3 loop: CASSPFGGANEKLFF. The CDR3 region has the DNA TGCGCCAGCAGCCCGTTTGGGGGGGCTAATGAAAAACTGTTTTTT.

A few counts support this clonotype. The CDR3 sequence is CASRGTQNYEQYF. For the CDR3, the DNA is TGTGCCAGCAGGGGGACCCAGAACTACGAGCAGTACTTC. V and J are TRBV2 and TRBJ2-7, with D perhaps assigned TRBD1 or TRBD2 (5 bases each). CDR1 is SNHLY and CDR2 is FYNNEI in the germline V gene. The CDR3 spans 13 residues. V was pared by 6 bases and J by 3 bases, with 12 bases between.

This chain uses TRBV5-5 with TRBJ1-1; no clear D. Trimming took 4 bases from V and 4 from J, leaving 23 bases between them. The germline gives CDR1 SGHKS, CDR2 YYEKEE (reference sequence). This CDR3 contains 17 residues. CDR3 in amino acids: CASSRWGVMSGGTEAFF. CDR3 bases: TGTGCCAGCAGCCGCTGGGGTGTGATGTCCGGAGGCACTGAAGCTTTCTTT.

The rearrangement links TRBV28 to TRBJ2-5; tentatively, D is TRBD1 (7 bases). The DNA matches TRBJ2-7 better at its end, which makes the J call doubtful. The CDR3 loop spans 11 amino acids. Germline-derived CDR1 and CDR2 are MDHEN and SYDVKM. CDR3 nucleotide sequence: TGTGCCGGGGGGACAGCATACGAGCAGTACTTC. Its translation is CAGGTAYEQYF.

The CDR3 sequence: CASSQAEWETSGTTDTQYF. The CDR3 coding sequence is TGTGCCAGCAGCCAAGCGGAGTGGGAGACTAGCGGAACCACAGATACGCAGTATTTT. The chain uses TRBV14 and TRBJ2-3; 9 positions match TRBD2. The trim removed 1 base at V and 2 bases at J, leaving 13 bases unmatched. The CDR3 runs to 19 residues. The germline V gene encodes CDR1 SGHDN and CDR2 FVKESK.

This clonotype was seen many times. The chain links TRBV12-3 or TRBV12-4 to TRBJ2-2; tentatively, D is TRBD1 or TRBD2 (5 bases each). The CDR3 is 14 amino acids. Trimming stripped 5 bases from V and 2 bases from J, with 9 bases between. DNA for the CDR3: TGTGCCAGCAGTCGGGGCGGAAACACCGGGGAGCTGTTTTTT. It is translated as CASSRGGNTGELFF.

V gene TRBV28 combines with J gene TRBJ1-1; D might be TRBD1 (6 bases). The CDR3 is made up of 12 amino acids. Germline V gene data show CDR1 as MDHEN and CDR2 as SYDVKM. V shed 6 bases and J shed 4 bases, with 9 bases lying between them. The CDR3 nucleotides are TGTGCCAGCAGGACCAGGGGCACTGAAGCTTTCTTT. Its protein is CASRTRGTEAFF. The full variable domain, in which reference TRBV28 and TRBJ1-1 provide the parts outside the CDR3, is DVKVTQSSRYLVKRTGEKVFLECVQDMDHENMFWYRQDPGLGLRLIYFSYDVKMKEKGDIPEGYSVSREKKERFSLILESASTNQTSMYLCASRTRGTEAFFGQGTRLTVV.

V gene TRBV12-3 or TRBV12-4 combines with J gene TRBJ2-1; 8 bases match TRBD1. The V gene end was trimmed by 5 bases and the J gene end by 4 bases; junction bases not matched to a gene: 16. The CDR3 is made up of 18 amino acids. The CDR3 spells CASSPPRGQGRPYNEQFF. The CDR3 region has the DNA TGTGCCAGCAGTCCACCAAGAGGACAGGGACGACCTTACAATGAGCAGTTCTTC.

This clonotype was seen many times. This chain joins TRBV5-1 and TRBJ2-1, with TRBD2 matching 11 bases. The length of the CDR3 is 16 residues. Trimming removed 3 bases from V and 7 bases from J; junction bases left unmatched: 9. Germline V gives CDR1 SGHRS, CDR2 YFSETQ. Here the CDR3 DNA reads TGCGCCAGCAGCTCCGGAGTAGCGGGGGGGCCTAATGAGCAGTTCTTC. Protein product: CASSSGVAGGPNEQFF.

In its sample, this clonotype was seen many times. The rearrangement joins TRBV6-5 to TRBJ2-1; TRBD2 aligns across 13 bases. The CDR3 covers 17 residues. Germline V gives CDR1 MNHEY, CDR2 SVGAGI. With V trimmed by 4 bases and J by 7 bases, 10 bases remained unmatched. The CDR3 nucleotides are TGTGCCAGCAGTTCAACCCTGGGACTAGCGGGGAATAATGAGCAGTTCTTC. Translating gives CASSSTLGLAGNNEQFF.

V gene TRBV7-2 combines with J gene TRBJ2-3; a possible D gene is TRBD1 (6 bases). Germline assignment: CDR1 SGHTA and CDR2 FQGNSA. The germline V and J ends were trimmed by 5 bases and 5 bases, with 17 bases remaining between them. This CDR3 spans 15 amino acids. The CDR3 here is CASSRTGRLKDTQYF. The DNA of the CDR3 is TGTGCCAGCAGCCGCACAGGGCGACTCAAAGATACGCAGTATTTT.

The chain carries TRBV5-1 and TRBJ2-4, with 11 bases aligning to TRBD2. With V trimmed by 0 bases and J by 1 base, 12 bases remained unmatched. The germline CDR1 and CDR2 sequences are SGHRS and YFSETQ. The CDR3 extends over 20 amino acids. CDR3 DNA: TGCGCCAGCAGCTTGGCGACCCTAGCGGGAGGAGGCGTTGCCAAAAACATTCAGTACTTC. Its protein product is CASSLATLAGGGVAKNIQYF.

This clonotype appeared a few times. The CDR3, as DNA: TGCGCCAGCAGCTTCGGGGACGAGGCTAACTATGGCTACACCTTC. This gives the protein CASSFGDEANYGYTF. J is TRBJ1-2 and V is TRBV5-1, with D perhaps matching TRBD1 (5 bases). This CDR3 contains 15 residues. Germline V CDR1 and CDR2: SGHRS, YFSETQ. The germline V and J ends were trimmed by 2 bases and 0 bases, with 11 bases remaining between them.

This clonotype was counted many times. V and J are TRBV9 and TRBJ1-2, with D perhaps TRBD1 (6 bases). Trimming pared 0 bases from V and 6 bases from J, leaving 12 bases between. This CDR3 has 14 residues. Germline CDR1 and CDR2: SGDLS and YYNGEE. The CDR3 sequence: CASSVGRAGDGYTF. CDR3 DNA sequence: TGTGCCAGCAGCGTAGGTAGGGCAGGGGATGGCTACACCTTC.

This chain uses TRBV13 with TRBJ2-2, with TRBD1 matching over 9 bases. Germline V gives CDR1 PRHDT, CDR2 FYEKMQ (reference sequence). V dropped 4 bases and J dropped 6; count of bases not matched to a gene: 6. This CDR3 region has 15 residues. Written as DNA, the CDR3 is TGTGCCAGCAGCTACAGACAGGGGGTTTCCGGGGAGCTGTTTTTT. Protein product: CASSYRQGVSGELFF.

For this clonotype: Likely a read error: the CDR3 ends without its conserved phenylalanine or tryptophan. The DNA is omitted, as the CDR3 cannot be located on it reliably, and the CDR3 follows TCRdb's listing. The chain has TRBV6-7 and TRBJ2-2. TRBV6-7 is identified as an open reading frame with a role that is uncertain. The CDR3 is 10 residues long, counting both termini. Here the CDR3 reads CWGLGGGAAG.

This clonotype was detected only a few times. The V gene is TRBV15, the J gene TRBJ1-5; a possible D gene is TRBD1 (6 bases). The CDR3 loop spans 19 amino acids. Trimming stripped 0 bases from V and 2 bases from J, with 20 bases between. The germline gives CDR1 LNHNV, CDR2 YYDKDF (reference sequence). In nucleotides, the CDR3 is TGTGCCACCAGCAGAGATTACGGCAGGGGAGTTGGTGGCAATCAGCCCCAGCATTTT. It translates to CATSRDYGRGVGGNQPQHF. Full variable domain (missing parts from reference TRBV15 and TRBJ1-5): DAMVIQNPRYQVTQFGKPVTLSCSQTLNHNVMYWYQQKSSQAPKLLFHYYDKDFNNEADTPDNFQSRRPNTSFCFLDIRSPGLGDTAMYLCATSRDYGRGVGGNQPQHFGDGTRLSIL.

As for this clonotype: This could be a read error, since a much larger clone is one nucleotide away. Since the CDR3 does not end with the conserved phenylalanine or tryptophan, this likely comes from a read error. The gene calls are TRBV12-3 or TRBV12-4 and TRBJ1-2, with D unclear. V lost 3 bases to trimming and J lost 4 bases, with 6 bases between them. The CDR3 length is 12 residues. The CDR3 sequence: CASSLLSYGYTC. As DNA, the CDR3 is TGTGCCAGCAGTTTGTTAAGCTATGGCTACACCTGC.